Below are 27 T cell receptor beta chains sequenced from a single sample in a study of beta chain features in type 1 diabetes. Study-level results: Moderate yet significant TCRB CDR3 shortening was seen in Type 1 diabetes patients in all four CD4+ subsets.

The antigens these receptors bind are not known. Expressed TCRB transcripts were sequenced, since all the RNA that had been isolated was reverse transcribed. The assay was immunoSEQ multiplex PCR, and TCRdb's table has in-frame clones only and misses some. The table shows roughly 350,000 clones, with over 8.5% occurring only once. The specimen sequenced was central memory CD4+ T cells from blood. The origin of the receptors is a man in his thirties or forties with type 1 diabetes.

This clone has a handful of counts. This rearrangement joins TRBV29-1 to TRBJ1-5; 7 bases align to TRBD1. Germline lookup yields CDR1 SQVTM and CDR2 ANQGSEA. The CDR3 totals 13 residues. The V segment lost 4 bases and the J segment 7 bases; nucleotides outside the gene matches: 7. CDR3 in amino acids: CSVVTGYRQPQHF. DNA for the CDR3: TGCAGCGTTGTGACAGGGTACAGGCAGCCCCAGCATTTT.

This clone was seen a handful of times. The chain is built from TRBV4-1 and TRBJ2-6, with no clear D. The CDR3 consists of 15 residues. CDR1 is MGHRA and CDR2 is YSYEKL in the germline V gene. Trimming took off 1 base at V and 0 bases at J, with 4 bases between the two ends. In DNA form, the CDR3 reads TGCGCCAGCAGCCAAGGTAGCTCTGGGGCCAACGTCCTGACTTTC. It is translated as CASSQGSSGANVLTF.

CDR3 region: CASSQDWTNRGQFF. In DNA, the CDR3 is TGCGCCAGCAGCCAAGATTGGACTAACAGGGGGCAGTTCTTC. This chain uses TRBV4-3 with TRBJ2-1; perhaps TRBD1 as D (7 bases). Trimming removed 0 bases at V and 12 bases at J, with 15 bases between. Germline CDR1 LGHNA, CDR2 YSLEER. The CDR3 consists of 14 residues.

The chain joins TRBV6-6 to TRBJ2-5; D unresolved. Per the germline V gene, CDR1 is MNHNY and CDR2 is SVGAGI (reference sequence). This CDR3 contains 11 residues. Trimming left V 7 bases short and J 2 bases short, with 5 bases between. The CDR3 sequence: CASMGQETQYF. As DNA, the CDR3 is TGTGCCAGCATGGGTCAAGAGACCCAGTACTTC.

The chain joins TRBV9 to TRBJ1-1; a possible D gene is TRBD1 (5 bases). This CDR3 comprises 13 residues. Trimming left V 0 bases short and J 12 bases short, with 15 bases between. CDR1 is SGDLS, CDR2 YYNGEE, per germline. The CDR3 protein is CASSVEVEGSPFF. CDR3 DNA: TGTGCCAGCAGCGTAGAAGTGGAGGGGTCGCCTTTCTTT.

The V gene is TRBV2, the J gene TRBJ2-3; D may be TRBD1 or TRBD2 (6 bases each). The V end lost 0 bases, the J end lost 5 bases, and 15 bases lay between the germline ends. This CDR3 spans 16 amino acids. The V gene's germline CDR1 is SNHLY and CDR2 FYNNEI. The chain's CDR3 is CASSEAPGAGGDTQYF. The DNA for the CDR3 is TGTGCCAGCAGTGAAGCCCCGGGGGCCGGAGGAGATACGCAGTATTTT.

The chain links TRBV5-4 to TRBJ1-4; 10 bases align to TRBD1. The CDR3 spans 14 residues. V dropped 4 bases and J dropped 8; count of bases not matched to a gene: 5. Germline V gene sequence: CDR1 SGHNT, CDR2 YYREEE (reference sequence). The CDR3 nucleotides are TGTGCCAGCAGCCGACAGGGGGCGGTGGAAAAACTGTTTTTT. This codes for CASSRQGAVEKLFF. Full variable domain (remainder filled in from reference TRBV5-4 and TRBJ1-4): ETGVTQSPTHLIKTRGQQVTLRCSSQSGHNTVSWYQQALGQGPQFIFQYYREEENGRGNFPPRFSGLQFPNYSSELNVNALELDDSALYLCASSRQGAVEKLFFGSGTQLSVL.

Only a few counts were recorded for this clone. The V call is TRBV4-2, the J call TRBJ1-4; D call uncertain. Germline V gene lookup returns CDR1 LGHNA and CDR2 YNFKEQ. This CDR3 is 15 amino acids long. Trimming pared 1 base from V and 6 bases from J, leaving 12 bases between. The CDR3 DNA reads as TGTGCCAGCAGCCAAGTAAGCCGGCACGATGAAAAACTGTTTTTT. It yields the protein CASSQVSRHDEKLFF.

The chain links TRBV2 to TRBJ1-5, with D tentatively TRBD1 (6 bases). V lost 6 bases and J lost 7, with 16 bases in between. The CDR3 has 14 residues. The germline gives CDR1 SNHLY, CDR2 FYNNEI. Here the CDR3 DNA reads TGTGCCAGCAGCGGAGATCAGGGGCGGCAGCCCCAGCATTTT. Translating gives CASSGDQGRQPQHF.

The table lists this clone with a few counts. This rearrangement joins TRBV6-6 to TRBJ1-2; D perhaps matches TRBD1 (5 bases). Looked up from germline, CDR1 is MNHNY and CDR2 is SVGAGI (reference sequence). Trimming removed 5 bases from V and 8 bases from J, with 15 bases in between. The CDR3 has 13 residues. This CDR3 reads CASSSPGPGGYTF. CDR3 DNA sequence: TGTGCCAGCAGTAGTCCGGGACCTGGAGGCTACACCTTC.

V gene TRBV11-1 combines with J gene TRBJ1-1; no definite D call. Looked up from germline, CDR1 is SGHAT and CDR2 is FQDESV (reference sequence). This CDR3 comprises 14 residues. V was shortened by 2 bases and J by 0 bases, with 7 bases between the two germline ends. The CDR3 sequence: CASSLRTVNTEAFF. CDR3 bases: TGTGCCAGCAGCTTACGGACGGTGAACACTGAAGCTTTCTTT.

The rearrangement links TRBV11-2 to TRBJ2-1; 13 bases are shared with TRBD2. With 5 bases clipped from V and 9 bases from J, the junction kept 4 bases outside the gene matches. The CDR3 is 14 residues long. CDR1 is SGHAT and CDR2 is FQNNGV in the germline V gene. The CDR3 protein is CASSIGLAGVEQFF. CDR3 in DNA: TGTGCCAGCAGCATCGGACTAGCGGGAGTTGAGCAGTTCTTC.

This chain links TRBV19 with TRBJ1-5; D unresolved. V was shortened by 2 bases and J by 9 bases, with 11 bases between the two germline ends. CDR1 LNHDA and CDR2 SQIVND come from the germline V gene (reference sequence). The CDR3 is 13 amino acids. The DNA of the CDR3 is TGTGCCAGTAGTATAATAGGGAAAGGGCCCCAGCATTTT. This translates into CASSIIGKGPQHF.

This clone occurred a few times. The gene calls are TRBV5-1 and TRBJ2-7; the D gene is possibly TRBD2 (6 bases). The CDR3 consists of 18 residues. In germline, CDR1 is SGHRS, CDR2 YFSETQ. The V and J ends lost 4 bases and 2 bases respectively, with 25 bases between them. The CDR3 protein is CASSQARKAGQAPYEQYF. The CDR3 DNA reads as TGCGCCAGCAGCCAGGCTAGAAAAGCGGGTCAAGCTCCCTACGAGCAGTACTTC.

This clone occurred a few times. The chain joins TRBV4-1 to TRBJ2-1; TRBD2 might be the D (6 bases). V was trimmed by 0 bases and J by 8 bases, leaving 20 bases between them. From germline, CDR1 is MGHRA and CDR2 YSYEKL. The CDR3 is made up of 17 amino acids. The CDR3 spells CASSQDGGLQMPDEQFF. CDR3 bases: TGCGCCAGCAGCCAAGACGGGGGACTGCAGATGCCCGATGAGCAGTTCTTC.

This chain links TRBV27 with TRBJ1-5; possibly TRBD1 for D (5 bases). The ends were cut back, 5 bases at V and 4 bases at J, with 12 bases in the middle. The CDR3 consists of 14 residues. Germline values: CDR1 MNHEY, CDR2 SMNVEV (reference sequence). The CDR3 protein is CASSPRGVNQPQHF. CDR3 in DNA: TGTGCCAGCAGTCCCCGAGGGGTAAATCAGCCCCAGCATTTT.

This clone was counted only a few times. This chain joins TRBV20-1 and TRBJ2-1; D uncertain. The ends were cut back, 2 bases at V and 8 bases at J, with 7 bases in the middle. Germline V gives CDR1 DFQATT, CDR2 SNEGSKA (reference sequence). CDR3 length equals 11 residues. The CDR3 DNA sequence: TGCAGTGCTAGATCAACATATGAGCAGTTCTTC. This encodes CSARSTYEQFF.

The CDR3 here is CAWSPNSNQPQHF. In DNA, the CDR3 is TGTGCCTGGAGTCCTAATAGCAATCAGCCCCAGCATTTT. The gene calls are TRBV30 and TRBJ1-5, with no clear D. Germline V CDR1 and CDR2: GTSNPN, SVGIG (reference sequence). V was pared by 2 bases and J by 0 bases, with 5 bases between. The CDR3 is 13 residues long.

The table lists this clone with a few counts. The V gene is TRBV28, the J gene TRBJ2-2, with 9 bases matching TRBD1. The CDR3 totals 17 residues. Trimming removed 6 bases from V and 5 bases from J; junction bases left unmatched: 13. Germline CDR1 and CDR2: MDHEN and SYDVKM. As DNA, the CDR3 is TGTGCCAGCAGACGAGCTCCGGGACAGGGAGGGACCGGGGAGCTGTTTTTT. Protein product: CASRRAPGQGGTGELFF.

This clone was counted only a few times. The J gene is TRBJ1-4, the V gene TRBV28; the D is unclear. Germline CDR1 MDHEN, CDR2 SYDVKM. V was shortened by 3 bases and J by 6 bases, with 8 bases between the two germline ends. The CDR3 is made up of 13 amino acids. The CDR3, as DNA: TGTGCCAGCAGTTTCGCCGGGGATGAAAAACTGTTTTTT. The encoded protein is CASSFAGDEKLFF. The full variable domain, in which reference TRBV28 and TRBJ1-4 provide the parts outside the CDR3, is DVKVTQSSRYLVKRTGEKVFLECVQDMDHENMFWYRQDPGLGLRLIYFSYDVKMKEKGDIPEGYSVSREKKERFSLILESASTNQTSMYLCASSFAGDEKLFFGSGTQLSVL.

The V and J genes are TRBV28 and TRBJ2-7; 8 bases map to TRBD1. Germline lookup yields CDR1 MDHEN and CDR2 SYDVKM. This CDR3 contains 14 residues. Trimming at V came to 7 bases and at J to 4 bases, leaving 9 bases not matched to a gene. In DNA, the CDR3 is TGTGCCAGCACTTCGGGGACAGGTAATTACGAGCAGTACTTC. This codes for CASTSGTGNYEQYF.

This clone has more than one count but fewer than ten. The V and J genes are TRBV5-8 and TRBJ1-2; no firm D call. Trimming cost V 0 bases and J 3 bases, with 9 bases left between them. CDR3 length equals 14 residues. Germline lookup yields CDR1 SGHTS and CDR2 YDEGEE. CDR3 nucleotides: TGTGCCAGCAGCTTGGGGAGTGGGGACTATGGCTACACCTTC. Translated: CASSLGSGDYGYTF. Full variable domain (remainder filled in from reference TRBV5-8 and TRBJ1-2): EAGVTQSPTHLIKTRGQQATLRCSPISGHTSVYWYQQALGLGLQFLLWYDEGEERNRGNFPPRFSGRQFPNYSSELNVNALELEDSALYLCASSLGSGDYGYTFGSGTRLTVV.

About this clone: Sequence at one end of the junction differs from germline and may be a read error. The chain carries TRBV5-6 and TRBJ1-5, with D hard to call. This CDR3 is built from 12 residues. Germline-derived CDR1 and CDR2 are SGHDT and YYEEEE. The CDR3 reads CASGLEGQPQHF. DNA of the CDR3: TGTGCCAGCGGCTTGGAAGGACAGCCCCAGCATTTT.

The rearrangement links TRBV11-1 to TRBJ2-1, with D possibly TRBD2 on 6 matching bases. The CDR3 spans 14 residues. CDR1 is SGHAT, CDR2 FQDESV, per germline (reference sequence). Trimming cost V 6 bases and J 2 bases, with 11 bases left between them. Here the CDR3 reads CASSPIAAYNEQFF. CDR3 DNA sequence: TGTGCCAGCAGTCCTATAGCGGCCTACAATGAGCAGTTCTTC.

The chain carries TRBV27 and TRBJ2-3, with D possibly TRBD1 on 5 matching bases. The CDR3 runs to 16 residues. Per the germline V gene, CDR1 is MNHEY and CDR2 is SMNVEV (reference sequence). V was trimmed by 6 bases and J by 1 base, leaving 17 bases between them. DNA for the CDR3: TGTGCCAGCAGCCCCCCCAGGGAAGAAGGCACAGATACGCAGTATTTT. Its translation: CASSPPREEGTDTQYF.

This clone was counted only a few times. The J gene is TRBJ2-3, the V gene TRBV29-1, with 7 bases lining up with TRBD2. Germline CDR1 SQVTM, CDR2 ANQGSEA. The CDR3 is 12 amino acids. Trimming took 8 bases from V and 2 from J; bases not matched to a gene: 4. The CDR3 protein is CSLAENTDTQYF. The CDR3 DNA reads TGCAGCCTAGCGGAGAACACAGATACGCAGTATTTT.

The chain has TRBV11-3 and TRBJ2-1, with a possible D match to TRBD1 (5 bases). V was shortened by 0 bases and J by 5 bases, with 8 bases between the two germline ends. The CDR3 extends over 14 amino acids. The germline CDR1 and CDR2 sequences are SGHNT and YENEEA. The CDR3 loop is CASSLDLGDNEQFF. CDR3 bases: TGTGCCAGCAGCTTAGATCTAGGGGACAATGAGCAGTTCTTC.